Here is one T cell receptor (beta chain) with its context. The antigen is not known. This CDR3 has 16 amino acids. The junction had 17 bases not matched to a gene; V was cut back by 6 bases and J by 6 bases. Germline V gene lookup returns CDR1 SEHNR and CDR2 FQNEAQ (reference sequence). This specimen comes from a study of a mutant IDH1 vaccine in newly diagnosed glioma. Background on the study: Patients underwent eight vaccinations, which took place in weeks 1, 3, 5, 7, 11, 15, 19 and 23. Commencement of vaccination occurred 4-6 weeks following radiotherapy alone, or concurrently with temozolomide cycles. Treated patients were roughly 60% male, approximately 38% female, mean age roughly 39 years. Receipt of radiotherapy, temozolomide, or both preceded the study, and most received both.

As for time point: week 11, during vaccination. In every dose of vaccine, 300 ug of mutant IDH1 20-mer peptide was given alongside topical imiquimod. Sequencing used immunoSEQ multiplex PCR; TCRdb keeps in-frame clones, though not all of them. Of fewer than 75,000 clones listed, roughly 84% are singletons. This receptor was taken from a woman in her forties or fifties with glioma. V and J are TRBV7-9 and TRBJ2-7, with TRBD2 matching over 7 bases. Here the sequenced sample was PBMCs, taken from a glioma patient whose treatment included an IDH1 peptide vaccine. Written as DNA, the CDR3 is TGTGCCAGCAGACCGGGGGGACGGGGGACGGGGGTCGAGCAGTACTTC. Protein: CASRPGGRGTGVEQYF.